This TCR beta chain was captured in a study of post-analysis software for immune sequencing data. General study points: In multiple sclerosis, normalized Chao1 diversity was significantly below that of controls. Five or six TRBV segments were significantly more frequent in patients than in controls. TRBV5-6, TRBV5-1 and TRBV20-1 were among these segments.

The germline CDR1 and CDR2 sequences are SNHLY and FYNNEI. The J segment lost 7 bases and the V segment lost 3 bases, leaving 4 bases of the junction unmatched. CDR3 length: 14 amino acids. Presence of unique molecular identifiers characterized the TCR beta cDNA libraries. TCRdb processed the PCR reads anew with MiXCR; each CDR3 protein has one entry. Of 600,000 to 750,000 distinct CDR3 sequences in the sample, around 60% were seen once. Points on this clonotype: What it binds is not known.

The receptor's source is a girl aged 2-15 years with multiple sclerosis. The sequencing input was blood. The chain carries TRBV2 and TRBJ2-1; the match to TRBD1 covers 9 bases. CDR3 sequence (DNA): TGTGCCAGCAGTGATGGACAGGGGTTAAATGAGCAGTTCTTC. It yields the protein CASSDGQGLNEQFF.